This entry is about one T cell receptor beta chain. Sample time point: patch test 1, 2 weeks after DPC sensitization. Treatment defined: therapeutic diphenylcyclopropenone sensitization with weekly scalp DPC. The sample comes from a study of human T cells and chemical hapten exposure. Across the study: Diagnoses of alopecia areata, totalis or universalis occurred in mostly female patients.

The library gave individual cDNA molecules unique molecular identifiers. As originally analysed: Sample TCR counts, which ranged from 23,224 to 690,600, had a median of roughly 99,000. MiXCR was run by TCRdb on the RACE reads, yielding one entry per CDR3 protein. The V and J calls, along with clone size, are taken from TCRdb and not from the paper's own processing. The data contain around 110,000 distinct CDR3 sequences, about 12% of them singletons. The clonotype was recovered from a woman aged 45-65 years with alopecia areata. Some clones in this sample may be carry-over from other donors' samples. The sequencing used whole blood, collected in connection with sensitization to the hapten diphenylcyclopropenone (DPC).

Here the CDR3 DNA reads TGTGCCACCGGGACAGGGGTTGCGAATGAGCAGTTCTTC. Protein: CATGTGVANEQFF. The gene calls are TRBV24-1 and TRBJ2-1, with 10 bases identical to TRBD1. This CDR3 region has 13 residues. The trim removed 9 bases at V and 7 bases at J, leaving 5 bases unmatched. The germline V gene has CDR1 KGHDR and CDR2 SFDVKD.